Shown below are 30 T cell receptor beta chains from a single sample sequenced in a study of blood T cell repertoires in COVID-19. TCRdb keeps only in-frame clones here, not all; method: immunoSEQ multiplex PCR. The sample yields roughly 270,000 clones, 82% seen once. The specimen was PBMCs or T cells enriched from blood (not recorded which). The source is a man aged 35 to 55 who had been exposed to COVID-19.

The rearrangement joins TRBV10-1 to TRBJ2-1, with D possibly matching TRBD2 (6 bases). V lost 8 bases and J 7 bases, leaving 18 bases between the germline ends. The CDR3 is made up of 14 amino acids. Germline CDR1 and CDR2: WNHNN and SYGVQD (reference sequence). Here the CDR3 reads CASAGDSKPNEQFF. CDR3 DNA: TGCGCCAGCGCTGGGGACTCCAAACCTAATGAGCAGTTCTTC.

The V gene is TRBV7-2, the J gene TRBJ1-1; no reliable D call. Trimming left V 2 bases short and J 6 bases short, with 7 bases between. Per germline, CDR1 SGHTA and CDR2 FQGNSA. The CDR3 has 12 amino acids. The CDR3 sequence: CASSLWRSEAFF. The CDR3 nucleotides are TGTGCCAGCAGCTTATGGAGGTCTGAAGCTTTCTTT.

The V gene is TRBV12-3 or TRBV12-4, the J gene TRBJ2-7; no clear D. The CDR3 covers 11 residues. Trimming stripped 2 bases from V and 5 bases from J, with 4 bases between. CDR3 sequence (DNA): TGTGCCAGCAGTTTATATAACGAGCAGTACTTC. Translation gives CASSLYNEQYF.

The chain couples TRBV11-2 to TRBJ2-1, with TRBD2 identical over 8 bases. Losses at the gene ends were 2 bases for V and 5 bases for J; bases not matched to a gene: 11. This CDR3 has 17 residues. Germline lookup yields CDR1 SGHAT and CDR2 FQNNGV. The DNA for the CDR3 is TGTGCCAGCAGCTTATATCTCGGGAGGGCATCGCACAATGAGCAGTTCTTC. This sequence encodes CASSLYLGRASHNEQFF.

The chain carries TRBV9 and TRBJ2-7, with 7 bases aligning to TRBD1. The CDR3 covers 15 residues. Trimming removed 4 bases from V and 3 bases from J; junction bases left unmatched: 10. CDR1 and CDR2 (germline): SGDLS, YYNGEE. CDR3 loop: CASSPRDSLNYEQYF. CDR3 sequence (DNA): TGTGCCAGCAGCCCCCGGGACAGTCTTAACTACGAGCAGTACTTC.

The chain joins TRBV5-5 to TRBJ1-5; D gene unclear. The CDR3 has 15 residues. Germline values: CDR1 SGHKS, CDR2 YYEKEE (reference sequence). V was trimmed by 2 bases and J by 5 bases, leaving 14 bases between them. This CDR3 reads CASSLATTLDQPQHF. As DNA, the CDR3 is TGTGCCAGCAGCTTAGCGACTACTTTGGATCAGCCCCAGCATTTT. Supplemented by reference TRBV5-5 and TRBJ1-5, the full variable domain reads DAGVTQSPTHLIKTRGQQVTLRCSPISGHKSVSWYQQVLGQGPQFIFQYYEKEERGRGNFPDRFSARQFPNYSSELNVNALLLGDSALYLCASSLATTLDQPQHFGDGTRLSIL.

The chain carries TRBV6-5 and TRBJ1-2, with D perhaps matching TRBD1 (6 bases). V lost 7 bases to trimming and J lost 8 bases, with 14 bases between them. Per germline, CDR1 MNHEY and CDR2 SVGAGI. The CDR3 totals 12 residues. The CDR3 DNA follows: TGTGCCAGCACCCAACAGGGTCGGGGCTACACCTTC. This encodes CASTQQGRGYTF.

This chain uses TRBV3-1 (or the pseudogene TRBV3-2) with TRBJ2-1; the match to TRBD2 covers 7 bases. V dropped 3 bases and J dropped 8; count of bases not matched to a gene: 7. This CDR3 has 14 residues. From germline, CDR1 is LGHDT and CDR2 YNNKEL (reference sequence). CDR3 region: CASSHGGSGDEQFF. The CDR3, as DNA: TGTGCCAGCAGCCATGGCGGGAGTGGCGATGAGCAGTTCTTC.

This chain connects TRBV19 to TRBJ1-2; 10 bases fit TRBD1. Germline CDR1 and CDR2: LNHDA and SQIVND (reference sequence). CDR3 length: 17 amino acids. Trimming removed 5 bases from V and 2 bases from J; junction bases left unmatched: 11. The CDR3 coding sequence is TGTGCCAGTAGTCAACCGGGACAGGGGTTAAGAAACTATGGCTACACCTTC. Its translation is CASSQPGQGLRNYGYTF.

V usage is TRBV9 and J usage is TRBJ2-1, with 9 bases that match TRBD1. Germline loops: CDR1 SGDLS, CDR2 YYNGEE. There are 15 residues in the CDR3. Trimming took 0 bases from V and 4 from J; bases not matched to a gene: 2. DNA of the CDR3: TGTGCCAGCAGCGTAGTGGGGACAGGGTACAATGAGCAGTTCTTC. Protein product: CASSVVGTGYNEQFF. Variable domain in full (rest from reference TRBV9 and TRBJ2-1): DSGVTQTPKHLITATGQRVTLRCSPRSGDLSVYWYQQSLDQGLQFLIQYYNGEERAKGNILERFSAQQFPDLHSELNLSSLELGDSALYFCASSVVGTGYNEQFFGPGTRLTVL.

Of note for this clone: The same CDR3 can be traced to other DNA sequences in this sample. The chain uses TRBV7-9 and TRBJ2-7; TRBD2 aligns across 7 bases. V shed 1 base and J 0 bases; nucleotides not matched to a gene: 3. Germline V gene data show CDR1 as SEHNR and CDR2 as FQNEAQ (reference sequence). This CDR3 region has 15 residues. CDR3 amino acids: CASSLDGGSSYEQYF. Written as DNA, the CDR3 is TGTGCCAGCAGCTTAGACGGCGGGAGCTCCTACGAGCAGTACTTC.

This CDR3 reads CASSLFGGTYNSPLHF. The CDR3 DNA reads TGTGCCAGCAGTTTATTCGGGGGAACCTATAATTCACCCCTCCACTTT. The chain recombines TRBV27 with TRBJ1-6; weak D call: TRBD1 (5 bases). This CDR3 region has 16 residues. CDR1 MNHEY and CDR2 SMNVEV come from the germline V gene (reference sequence). Trimming took 1 base from V and 2 from J, leaving 9 bases between them.

The rearrangement links TRBV7-3 to TRBJ1-2, with 11 bases identical to TRBD1. Germline CDR1 is SGHTA and CDR2 is FQGTGA. The J segment lost 3 bases and the V segment lost 6 bases, leaving 0 bases of the junction unmatched. CDR3 length: 13 residues. Here the CDR3 reads CASRGQGDYGYTF. CDR3 in DNA: TGTGCCAGCAGGGGACAGGGGGACTATGGCTACACCTTC.

This rearrangement joins TRBV19 to TRBJ1-5; TRBD1 matches 8 bases. This CDR3 is built from 15 residues. V lost 5 bases, J lost 4 bases, and 7 bases stayed unmatched. The V gene's germline CDR1 is LNHDA and CDR2 SQIVND (reference sequence). This CDR3 is CASSGGQGANQPQHF. The CDR3 region has the DNA TGTGCCAGTAGTGGGGGGCAGGGGGCTAATCAGCCCCAGCATTTT.

This clone was recorded once. The chain has TRBV24-1 and TRBJ1-2; the match to TRBD1 covers 9 bases. V lost 3 bases and J lost 8; bases outside the gene matches: 3. The CDR3 length is 13 residues. In germline, CDR1 is KGHDR, CDR2 SFDVKD. In DNA form, the CDR3 reads TGTGCCACCAGTGATCCAACAGGGGGCGGCTACACCTTC. It encodes CATSDPTGGGYTF.

V usage is TRBV2 and J usage is TRBJ1-2; D remains unclear. This CDR3 has 14 amino acids. The V end was cut by 6 bases, the J end by 2 bases, with 13 bases between. Germline values: CDR1 SNHLY, CDR2 FYNNEI. CDR3 residues: CASRLDGLNYGYTF. CDR3 DNA sequence: TGTGCCAGCAGGCTAGACGGACTAAACTATGGCTACACCTTC.

The J gene is TRBJ2-3, the V gene TRBV5-1; D is unresolved. Trimming cost V 0 bases and J 6 bases, with 14 bases left between them. In germline, CDR1 is SGHRS, CDR2 YFSETQ. The CDR3 is made up of 15 amino acids. The CDR3 is CASSLVFGLADTQYF. The CDR3 bases are TGCGCCAGCAGCTTGGTTTTCGGGTTGGCGGATACGCAGTATTTT.

This clone was seen only a few times. This chain connects TRBV19 to TRBJ2-7; perhaps TRBD1 as D (6 bases). This CDR3 comprises 14 residues. V was pared by 7 bases and J by 3 bases, with 16 bases between. In germline, CDR1 is LNHDA, CDR2 SQIVND (reference sequence). The CDR3 here is CASTSRGGNYEQYF. For the CDR3, the DNA is TGTGCCAGTACCTCGCGAGGGGGAAACTACGAGCAGTACTTC.

The chain employs TRBV7-8 and TRBJ2-5; TRBD2 agrees at 15 bases. V dropped 3 bases and J dropped 5; count of bases not matched to a gene: 4. Germline CDR1 SGHVS, CDR2 FQNEAQ. This CDR3 comprises 16 residues. The CDR3, as DNA: TGTGCCAGCAGCTTTATAGGACTAGCGGGAGGGGAGACCCAGTACTTC. Translation: CASSFIGLAGGETQYF.

In its sample, this clone was seen once. The chain has TRBV9 and TRBJ1-4; D is perhaps TRBD1 (6 bases). The CDR3 loop spans 17 amino acids. Germline CDR1 and CDR2: SGDLS and YYNGEE. V dropped 3 bases and J dropped 3 bases, with 18 bases sitting between them. The CDR3 DNA sequence: TGTGCCAGCAGCGGGTCGCTTTTAGGGACACCTAATGAAAAACTGTTTTTT. Its protein product is CASSGSLLGTPNEKLFF.

The chain uses TRBV7-6 and TRBJ2-5; 12 nucleotides align to TRBD2. The CDR3 is 18 amino acids. Trimming cost V 1 base and J 1 base; bases outside gene matches: 7. Per germline, CDR1 SGHVS and CDR2 FNYEAQ. CDR3 loop: CASSLVASGRASQETQYF. The CDR3, as DNA: TGTGCCAGCAGCTTAGTAGCTAGCGGGAGGGCTAGCCAAGAGACCCAGTACTTC.

This chain joins TRBV5-1 and TRBJ2-7; 7 bases line up with TRBD2. V lost 2 bases, J lost 8 bases, and 19 bases stayed unmatched. Germline V gene data show CDR1 as SGHRS and CDR2 as YFSETQ. The CDR3 consists of 17 residues. The CDR3 loop reads CASSFPLGGGRDDKQYF. As DNA, the CDR3 is TGCGCCAGCAGCTTTCCCCTAGGTGGGGGGAGGGATGACAAGCAGTACTTC.

This chain connects TRBV6-5 to TRBJ1-1; tentatively, D is TRBD1 (6 bases). The ends were cut back, 7 bases at V and 1 base at J, with 10 bases in the middle. This CDR3 has 13 amino acids. Germline assignment: CDR1 MNHEY and CDR2 SVGAGI. CDR3 sequence (DNA): TGTGCCAGCACCACGGGACAGAACACTGAAGCTTTCTTT. Translating gives CASTTGQNTEAFF.

The chain uses TRBV4-1 and TRBJ2-3, with D possibly being TRBD1 (6 bases). The CDR3 extends over 15 amino acids. V lost 0 bases and J lost 2, with 9 bases in between. Germline CDR1 and CDR2: MGHRA and YSYEKL. CDR3 loop: CASSQDRGTTDTQYF. In DNA form, the CDR3 reads TGCGCCAGCAGCCAAGACAGGGGAACCACAGATACGCAGTATTTT.

The J gene is TRBJ1-6, the V gene TRBV5-1; D is undetermined. Trimming took off 0 bases at V and 0 bases at J, with 10 bases between the two ends. Germline V gene data show CDR1 as SGHRS and CDR2 as YFSETQ. The CDR3 is made up of 17 amino acids. DNA for the CDR3: TGCGCCAGCAGCTTGGATGGGCTGAGCTCCTATAATTCACCCCTCCACTTT. Translated, it gives CASSLDGLSSYNSPLHF.

This chain uses TRBV6-5 with TRBJ2-3, with 8 bases fitting TRBD2. The junction had 10 bases not matched to a gene; V was cut back by 7 bases and J by 4 bases. The V gene's germline CDR1 is MNHEY and CDR2 SVGAGI. The CDR3 extends over 15 amino acids. CDR3 DNA: TGTGCCAGCACCCTCAGCGGGGGTGGGGCAGATACGCAGTATTTT. It yields the protein CASTLSGGGADTQYF.

This chain links TRBV5-1 with TRBJ1-5; D uncertain. This CDR3 has 15 amino acids. CDR1 and CDR2 from the germline V gene are SGHRS and YFSETQ. V lost 1 base, J lost 4 bases, and 12 bases lay in between. CDR3 amino acids: CASSLTPGKNQPQHF. CDR3 sequence (DNA): TGCGCCAGCAGCTTGACACCGGGAAAGAATCAGCCCCAGCATTTT.

CDR3 loop: CASQQTSGRTDTQYF. As DNA, the CDR3 is TGCGCCAGCCAACAAACTAGCGGGAGAACAGATACGCAGTATTTT. This rearrangement joins TRBV5-1 to TRBJ2-3; 11 bases are a match to TRBD2. The junction had 7 bases not matched to a gene; V was cut back by 7 bases and J by 3 bases. There are 15 residues in the CDR3. Looked up from germline, CDR1 is SGHRS and CDR2 is YFSETQ.

V gene TRBV6-6 combines with J gene TRBJ2-2; no firm D call. Trimming stripped 10 bases from V and 5 bases from J, with 26 bases between. The germline V gene has CDR1 MNHNY and CDR2 SVGAGI (reference sequence). The CDR3 loop spans 17 amino acids. Here the CDR3 DNA reads TGTGCCACCTGTCGTTGGGCTCTCGGCCCGACGACCGGGGAGCTGTTTTTT. This codes for CATCRWALGPTTGELFF.

This clone was observed once. The chain recombines TRBV15 with TRBJ2-7; 10 bases align to TRBD2. The CDR3 is made up of 17 amino acids. V dropped 1 base and J dropped 3; count of bases not matched to a gene: 9. In germline, CDR1 is LNHNV, CDR2 YYDKDF (reference sequence). The CDR3 sequence is CATSRGRRTSGNYEQYF. The DNA of the CDR3 is TGTGCCACCAGCAGAGGTCGTCGGACTAGCGGCAACTACGAGCAGTACTTC. Filled out from reference TRBV15 and TRBJ2-7, the complete variable domain reads DAMVIQNPRYQVTQFGKPVTLSCSQTLNHNVMYWYQQKSSQAPKLLFHYYDKDFNNEADTPDNFQSRRPNTSFCFLDIRSPGLGDTAMYLCATSRGRRTSGNYEQYFGPGTRLTVT.